This T cell receptor (beta chain) appears in the sequencing data of a study of cytomegalovirus exposure and HLA in healthy donors. The germline CDR1 and CDR2 sequences are MNHNY and SVGAGI (reference sequence). Losses at the gene ends were 6 bases for V and 7 bases for J; bases not matched to a gene: 9. The CDR3 sequence is 15 residues long. The PCR used 60 Vbeta and 13 Jbeta primers. This table comes from immunoSEQ multiplex PCR, and its TCRdb copy is limited to in-frame clones, with some not included. This sample carries 180,000 or so clones, more than 65% of them seen once, and the ten largest clones take roughly 2.7%.

This TCR came from a female donor in good health and CMV-seronegative. The sequencing input was PBMCs. The chain recombines TRBV6-6 with TRBJ2-1, with 10 bases aligning to TRBD1. The CDR3, as DNA: TGTGCCAGCAGGTCCCGGGACAGGGGAGGGAATGAGCAGTTCTTC. Amino acid sequence: CASRSRDRGGNEQFF.